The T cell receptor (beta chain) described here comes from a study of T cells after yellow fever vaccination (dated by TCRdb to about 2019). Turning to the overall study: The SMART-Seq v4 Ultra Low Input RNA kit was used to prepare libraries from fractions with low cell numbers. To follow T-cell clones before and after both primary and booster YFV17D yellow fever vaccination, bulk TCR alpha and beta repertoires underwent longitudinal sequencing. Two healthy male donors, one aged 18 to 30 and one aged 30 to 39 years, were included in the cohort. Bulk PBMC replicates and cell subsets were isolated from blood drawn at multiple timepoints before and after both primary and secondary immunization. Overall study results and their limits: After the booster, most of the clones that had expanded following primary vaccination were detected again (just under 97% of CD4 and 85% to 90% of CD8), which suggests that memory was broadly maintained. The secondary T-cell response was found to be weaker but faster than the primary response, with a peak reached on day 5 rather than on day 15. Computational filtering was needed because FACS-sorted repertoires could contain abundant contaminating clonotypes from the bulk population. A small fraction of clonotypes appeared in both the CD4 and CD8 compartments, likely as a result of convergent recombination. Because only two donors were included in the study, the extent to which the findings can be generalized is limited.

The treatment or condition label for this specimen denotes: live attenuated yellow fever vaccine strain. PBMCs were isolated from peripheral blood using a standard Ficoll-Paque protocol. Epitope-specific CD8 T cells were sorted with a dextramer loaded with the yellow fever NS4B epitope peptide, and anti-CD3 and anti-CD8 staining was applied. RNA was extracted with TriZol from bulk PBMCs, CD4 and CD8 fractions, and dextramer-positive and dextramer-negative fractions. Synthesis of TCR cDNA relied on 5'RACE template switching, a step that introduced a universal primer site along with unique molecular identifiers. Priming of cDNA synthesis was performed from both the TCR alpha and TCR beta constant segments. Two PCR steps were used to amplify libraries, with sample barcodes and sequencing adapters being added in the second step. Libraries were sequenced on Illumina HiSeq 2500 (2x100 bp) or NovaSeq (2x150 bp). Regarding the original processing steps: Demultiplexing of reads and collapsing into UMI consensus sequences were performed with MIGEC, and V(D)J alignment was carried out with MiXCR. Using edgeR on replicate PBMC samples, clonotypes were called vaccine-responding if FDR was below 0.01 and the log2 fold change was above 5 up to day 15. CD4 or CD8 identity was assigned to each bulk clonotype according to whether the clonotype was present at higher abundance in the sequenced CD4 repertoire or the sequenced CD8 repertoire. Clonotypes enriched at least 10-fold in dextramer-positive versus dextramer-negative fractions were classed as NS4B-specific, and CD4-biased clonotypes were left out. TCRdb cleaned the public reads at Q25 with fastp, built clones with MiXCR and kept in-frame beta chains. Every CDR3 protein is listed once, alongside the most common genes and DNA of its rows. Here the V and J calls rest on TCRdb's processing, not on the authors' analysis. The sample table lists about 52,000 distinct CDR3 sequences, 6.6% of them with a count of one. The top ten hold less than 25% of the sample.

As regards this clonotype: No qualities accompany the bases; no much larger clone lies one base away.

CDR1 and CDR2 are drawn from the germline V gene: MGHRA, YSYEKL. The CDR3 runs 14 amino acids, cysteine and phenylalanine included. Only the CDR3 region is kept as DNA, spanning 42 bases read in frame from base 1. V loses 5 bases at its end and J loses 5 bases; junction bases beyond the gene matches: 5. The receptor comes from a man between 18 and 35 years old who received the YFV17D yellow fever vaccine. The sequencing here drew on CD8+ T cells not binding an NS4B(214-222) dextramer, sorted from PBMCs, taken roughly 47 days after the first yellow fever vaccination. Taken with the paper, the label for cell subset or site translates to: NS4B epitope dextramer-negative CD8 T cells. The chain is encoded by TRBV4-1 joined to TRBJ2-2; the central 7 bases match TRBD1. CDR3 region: CASSFRQGTGELFF. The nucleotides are TGCGCCAGCAGCTTTCGACAGGGAACCGGGGAGCTGTTTTTT.